Following are 13 T cell receptor beta chains from one sample sequenced in a study of beta chain features in type 1 diabetes. The authors reverse transcribed all of the isolated RNA, so sequencing captured expressed TCRB transcripts. The table came from immunoSEQ multiplex PCR; TCRdb's copy has only in-frame clones and leaves some out. Among nearly 250,000 clones listed, around 68% were seen once. The sequencing sample was made of naive CD4+ T cells from blood. These receptor sequences come from a man aged 30 to 45 in good health.

Comments on this clone: Other nucleotide sequences from this sample produce the same CDR3. This chain connects TRBV18 to TRBJ1-6; D ambiguous. This CDR3 contains 16 residues. Germline CDR1 is KGHSH and CDR2 is LQKENI. V lost 1 base and J lost 0, with 7 bases in between. This chain's CDR3 is CASSPRESSYNSPLHF. The CDR3 DNA sequence: TGTGCCAGCTCACCACGAGAAAGCTCCTATAATTCACCCCTCCACTTT.

The chain couples TRBV20-1 to TRBJ1-2, with TRBD1 matching over 9 bases. This CDR3 is 11 amino acids long. The V gene's germline CDR1 is DFQATT and CDR2 SNEGSKA (reference sequence). V was pared by 6 bases and J by 8 bases, with 4 bases of the junction left unmatched. CDR3 residues: CSAPGTGGYTF. The CDR3 coding sequence is TGCAGTGCCCCGGGGACAGGGGGCTACACCTTC.

This rearrangement joins TRBV14 to TRBJ2-3; unclear D gene. The CDR3 runs to 15 residues. Germline V CDR1 and CDR2: SGHDN, FVKESK. Trimming left V 1 base short and J 4 bases short, with 12 bases between. The CDR3 DNA reads TGTGCCAGCAGCCAAGCCAGGCAGCCGGCAGATACGCAGTATTTT. Protein sequence: CASSQARQPADTQYF.

The chain uses TRBV13 and TRBJ2-7; 9 nucleotides line up with TRBD1. Germline loops: CDR1 PRHDT, CDR2 FYEKMQ (reference sequence). The J segment lost 4 bases and the V segment lost 5 bases, leaving 6 bases of the junction unmatched. The CDR3 totals 14 residues. The CDR3 loop is CASSPDRGRYEQYF. The CDR3 nucleotides are TGTGCCAGCAGCCCGGACAGGGGAAGATACGAGCAGTACTTC. The full variable domain, rest sourced from reference TRBV13 and TRBJ2-7, is AAGVIQSPRHLIKEKRETATLKCYPIPRHDTVYWYQQGPGQDPQFLISFYEKMQSDKGSIPDRFSAQQFSDYHSELNMSSLELGDSALYFCASSPDRGRYEQYFGPGTRLTVT.

The chain combines TRBV7-2 with TRBJ2-7; D is tentatively TRBD1 or TRBD2 (5 bases each). CDR1 is SGHTA, CDR2 FQGNSA, per germline. The V gene lost 5 bases and the J gene lost 5 bases, with 7 bases spanning the gap. The CDR3 is made up of 11 amino acids. The CDR3 bases are TGTGCCAGCAGCGTGGGGGACGAGCAGTACTTC. Translated: CASSVGDEQYF.

The chain has TRBV30 and TRBJ1-3; D not certain. The CDR3 contains 11 residues. Germline V CDR1 and CDR2: GTSNPN, SVGIG (reference sequence). V lost 4 bases, J lost 4 bases, and 5 bases lay in between. CDR3 DNA sequence: TGTGCCTGGAAACAGGGAAACACCATATATTTT. Translation: CAWKQGNTIYF.

This clone was detected a few times. The V and J genes are TRBV30 and TRBJ1-2; tentative D call: TRBD1 (5 bases). Trimming removed 0 bases from V and 8 bases from J, with 10 bases in between. Germline-derived CDR1 and CDR2 are GTSNPN and SVGIG (reference sequence). This CDR3 has 12 residues. The CDR3 reads CAWSVRGNGYTF. CDR3 nucleotides: TGTGCCTGGAGTGTACGGGGGAACGGCTACACCTTC.

Turning to this clone: One end of the junction varies from germline; a read error may be responsible. J is TRBJ2-1 and V is TRBV7-2, with a tentative D call TRBD1 (6 bases). Germline CDR1 is SGHTA and CDR2 is FQGNSA. The CDR3 loop spans 11 amino acids. The DNA of the CDR3 is TGTGCCAGCAGCTTAGAAGGGACATGGGTCTTC. As protein: CASSLEGTWVF.

The sample holds a few counts of this clone. The rearrangement links TRBV5-1 to TRBJ2-7; the D call may be TRBD1 or TRBD2 (5 bases each). This CDR3 comprises 13 residues. Germline V gene data show CDR1 as SGHRS and CDR2 as YFSETQ. V lost 4 bases, J lost 2 bases, and 10 bases lay in between. CDR3 sequence (DNA): TGCGCCAGCAGCCCTGGGACCACCTACGAGCAGTACTTC. Amino acids: CASSPGTTYEQYF. Combining the CDR3 with reference TRBV5-1 and TRBJ2-7 gives the whole variable domain KAGVTQTPRYLIKTRGQQVTLSCSPISGHRSVSWYQQTPGQGLQFLFEYFSETQRNKGNFPGRFSGRQFSNSRSEMNVSTLELGDSALYLCASSPGTTYEQYFGPGTRLTVT.

This clone was recorded only once. The CDR3 region is CSARGDQPQHF. CDR3 nucleotides: TGCAGTGCTAGAGGCGATCAGCCCCAGCATTTT. The chain joins TRBV20-1 to TRBJ1-5; D uncertain. With 1 base removed from V and 5 bases from J, the gap between germline ends came to 3 bases. Per the germline V gene, CDR1 is DFQATT and CDR2 is SNEGSKA (reference sequence). This CDR3 has 11 amino acids.

This chain connects TRBV30 to TRBJ2-3; 7 bases match TRBD2. The ends lost 1 base at V and 2 bases at J; junction bases unmatched: 6. The CDR3 consists of 15 residues. Germline-derived CDR1 and CDR2 are GTSNPN and SVGIG (reference sequence). CDR3 sequence (DNA): TGTGCCTGGAGTGCGAGCGGGGTTGACACAGATACGCAGTATTTT. It specifies CAWSASGVDTDTQYF.

The V gene is TRBV7-2, the J gene TRBJ2-7; 13 positions match TRBD2. The CDR3 consists of 15 residues. J lost 3 bases, V lost 4 bases, and 3 bases had no gene match. The V gene's germline CDR1 is SGHTA and CDR2 FQGNSA. The CDR3 region is CASSYGLAGDYEQYF. CDR3 bases: TGTGCCAGCAGCTACGGACTAGCGGGGGACTACGAGCAGTACTTC.

The gene calls are TRBV5-1 and TRBJ1-2; 8 positions match TRBD1. Germline V gene lookup returns CDR1 SGHRS and CDR2 YFSETQ. After removal of 7 bases from V and 6 bases from J, the junction contained 11 bases not matched to a gene. There are 14 residues in the CDR3. The CDR3 DNA is TGCGCCAGCTCCCCAGGACAGGGAGGAAATGGCTACACCTTC. Protein sequence: CASSPGQGGNGYTF.